The TCR beta chain under discussion was sequenced for a study of T cells expressing NK-cell markers. On the study more broadly: Seven of the eight sequenced donors were classified as HCMV-seropositive, and one was classified as seronegative. Study results and limitations: CD8+ T cells in 5 or 6 donors included dominant NKG2C+ clonotypes at about 1.0-7.0%.

In regard to this clonotype: The antigen remains unidentified.

The CDR3 is 14 amino acids. Germline CDR1 LGHNA, CDR2 YNFKEQ. No DNA is given; TCRdb re-called the 5' RACE reads and lists each CDR3 protein once. The sample spans around 470,000 distinct CDR3 sequences; the ten largest clones claim approximately 1.4%. The sequenced material came from blood T cells: a sorted CD56 or NKG2C T cell subset, CD4+ or CD8+ T cells, or bulk PBMC T cells (not recorded which). The gene calls are TRBV4-2 and TRBJ1-4; the TCRdb D gene call, TRBD1, has no DNA to confirm it. This TCR was sampled from a woman aged 45-65 years in good health. The CDR3 spells CASSQDVWGEKLFF.